Given below is one T cell receptor beta chain in context. Its matching antigen is unknown. The data belong to a study of CXCR3-negative and CXCR3-positive naive CD8 T cells. Whole-study findings and limits: TRB CDR3s were more hydrophobic in CXCR3-positive than in CXCR3-negative naive cells.

UMI-labeled 5' RACE TRB cDNA libraries were prepared from the cells. One entry per CDR3 protein, without DNA, is what TCRdb gives after re-calling the 5' RACE reads. Its clone listing holds over 70,000 distinct CDR3 sequences. Germline assignment: CDR1 MNHNY and CDR2 SVGAGI (reference sequence). CDR3 size: 14 residues. The source material was naive CXCR3+ CD8+ T cells from blood. Subset reported: CD45RO-CCR7+CD27+CD95- naive CD8+ T cells expressing CXCR3 (TNR3+). The rearrangement joins TRBV6-6 to TRBJ2-7; checking the TCRdb D call of TRBD1 is not possible without DNA. This receptor was identified in a human donor in good health. Some clones in this sample may be carry-over from other donors' samples. This chain's CDR3 is CASGRQGGAYEQYF.